A single sample is the source of the 10 T cell receptor beta chains below, sequenced in a study of neoadjuvant anti-PD-1 for oral cavity cancer. The data were produced by immunoSEQ multiplex PCR, yet TCRdb's version contains in-frame clones alone and is incomplete. The sample records tens of thousands of clones, about 90% being singletons. Described time point: after neoadjuvant nivolumab, at surgical resection. The sample here was PBMCs, taken after nivolumab (anti-PD-1) treatment. These receptors all come from a person aged 35 to 85 with oral cavity squamous cell carcinoma.

This clone was counted ten times or more. The chain couples TRBV7-7 to TRBJ2-2; TRBD2 matches at 10 bases. The CDR3 spans 15 residues. From germline, CDR1 is SSHAT and CDR2 FNYEAQ (reference sequence). The V gene end was trimmed by 6 bases and the J gene end by 2 bases; junction bases not matched to a gene: 3. CDR3 protein: CASSPSGGNTGELFF. CDR3 nucleotides: TGTGCCAGCAGTCCTAGCGGGGGAAACACCGGGGAGCTGTTTTTT.

This chain uses TRBV18 with TRBJ2-3; a weak D match, TRBD2 (7 bases). Germline V gene lookup returns CDR1 KGHSH and CDR2 LQKENI. Trimming cost V 4 bases and J 1 base, with 12 bases left between them. The CDR3 runs to 15 residues. The CDR3 sequence is CASSRGGRGTDTQYF. The DNA of the CDR3 is TGTGCCAGCTCACGCGGGGGCCGAGGCACAGATACGCAGTATTTT.

The V and J genes are TRBV30 and TRBJ1-2; possible D gene TRBD1, 5 bases. Looked up from germline, CDR1 is GTSNPN and CDR2 is SVGIG (reference sequence). The CDR3 length is 14 residues. V was cut by 3 bases and J by 0 bases, with 11 bases left in between. The CDR3 sequence is CAWRRDAPNYGYTF. CDR3 DNA sequence: TGTGCCTGGAGGCGGGACGCCCCTAACTATGGCTACACCTTC.

This sequence joins TRBV5-1 and TRBJ2-1; D gene ambiguous. CDR1 is SGHRS, CDR2 YFSETQ, per germline. This CDR3 contains 14 residues. V lost 2 bases to trimming and J lost 5 bases, with 11 bases between them. In DNA form, the CDR3 reads TGCGCCAGCAGCTTTCGGGCTGGAAACAATGAGCAGTTCTTC. Encoded protein: CASSFRAGNNEQFF.

In DNA form, the CDR3 reads TGTGCCAGCAGCTTAGTATTCGGGCTGAACTACGAGCAGTACTTC. Translation gives CASSLVFGLNYEQYF. The rearrangement uses TRBV7-8 and TRBJ2-7; D is ambiguous. There are 15 residues in the CDR3. The V end was cut by 1 base, the J end by 3 bases, with 13 bases between. Germline CDR1 is SGHVS and CDR2 is FQNEAQ.

The V gene is TRBV6-1, the J gene TRBJ1-4; D remains unclear. The CDR3 runs to 15 residues. Germline lookup yields CDR1 MNHNS and CDR2 SASEGT. V was cut by 6 bases and J by 5 bases, with 16 bases left in between. This chain's CDR3 is CASSQLGVGNEKLFF. The CDR3 coding sequence is TGTGCCAGCAGCCAATTAGGTGTGGGGAATGAAAAACTGTTTTTT.

This clone was observed a few times. The chain is built from TRBV7-9 and TRBJ1-5, with TRBD1 matching over 8 bases. This CDR3 comprises 16 residues. Germline trimming cut 3 bases from V and 7 bases from J; bases unmatched to any gene: 11. Germline values: CDR1 SEHNR, CDR2 FQNEAQ (reference sequence). The CDR3 reads CASSLANQGAGQPQHF. In DNA, the CDR3 is TGTGCCAGCAGCTTGGCCAACCAGGGGGCAGGCCAGCCCCAGCATTTT.

The V gene is TRBV5-1, the J gene TRBJ2-1; no reliable D call. The CDR3 extends over 14 amino acids. V was shortened by 2 bases and J by 2 bases, with 8 bases between the two germline ends. The germline gives CDR1 SGHRS, CDR2 YFSETQ. The CDR3 DNA sequence: TGCGCCAGCAGCTTACGCACAACCTACAATGAGCAGTTCTTC. It encodes CASSLRTTYNEQFF.

The rearrangement joins TRBV6-5 to TRBJ1-1; TRBD1 aligns across 7 bases. CDR1 is MNHEY and CDR2 is SVGAGI in the germline V gene. Trimming cost V 6 bases and J 5 bases; bases outside gene matches: 6. The CDR3 runs 13 residues. CDR3 sequence (DNA): TGTGCCAGCAGCGCCCACAGGGGAACTGAAGCTTTCTTT. Translating it yields CASSAHRGTEAFF.

The gene calls are TRBV5-1 and TRBJ2-2; TRBD2 matches at 7 bases. The CDR3 loop spans 15 amino acids. Germline CDR1 is SGHRS and CDR2 is YFSETQ. The V and J ends lost 1 base and 5 bases, in that order; junction bases with no gene match: 5. CDR3 DNA: TGCGCCAGCAGCTTGAATGGCGGGAGAACCGGGGAGCTGTTTTTT. Its translation: CASSLNGGRTGELFF.